This T cell receptor beta chain comes out of a study of Tregs in tolerant kidney transplant recipients. Study-level results: The small number of patients limits these findings pending further validation. Antigen-driven expansion was suggested because donor-specific Tregs expanded more than all Tregs in tolerant patients. Nucleotide sequences could not be compared across some patients' samples due to primer changes.

This CDR3 has 14 residues. V lost 4 bases, J lost 6 bases, and 6 bases stayed unmatched. The germline V gene encodes CDR1 ENHRY and CDR2 SYGVKD. As concerns this clone: What it binds is unknown.

Recipients received nonmyeloablative bone marrow transplants from related graft donors, with transient mixed chimerism. Unstimulated regulatory T cells (CD4+CD25+CD127-), CD4+CD25- non-regulatory cells, CD4 and CD8 cells were FACS-sorted from thawed PBMCs. Produced via immunoSEQ multiplex PCR; TCRdb's table is partial and in-frame only. The sample carries 95,000 or so clones, approximately 94% recorded once. The clonotype originates from a human patient who received a combined kidney and bone marrow transplant. Some of these T cells may belong to the graft donor. Sequenced material: CD4+ T cells from blood (PBMCs), taken 12 months after the transplant. The chain uses TRBV10-3 and TRBJ2-1, with 7 nucleotides matching TRBD2. In DNA form, the CDR3 reads TGTGCCATCAGTGTCGTCAGGGAGGGCAATGAGCAGTTCTTC. Translation: CAISVVREGNEQFF.